One sample yielded the 8 T cell receptor beta chains listed below, sequenced in a study of T cell responses to AZD1222 COVID-19 vaccine (dated by TCRdb to the early 2020s). In light of the paper, this sample's time point label describes: baseline before first vaccination. Libraries were constructed by the immunoSEQ multiplex PCR assay. Not all clones reach the TCRdb copy of this immuneACCESS table, which keeps in-frame sequences only. Checked studies attribute under half of the gap to unresolved V genes and leave the rest unexplained. Present in this sample are approximately 120,000 clones, roughly 90% of which were seen just once. Together, the top ten hold around 1.5% of the sample. Sequencing used peripheral blood, obtained on day 0 of AZD1222 vaccination. All receptors derive from an adult in good health.

The rearrangement links TRBV5-6 to TRBJ1-4; 9 bases map to TRBD1. The CDR3 has 14 amino acids. Germline loops: CDR1 SGHDT, CDR2 YYEEEE. Unmatched junction bases numbered 6, after V lost 4 bases and J lost 8 bases. CDR3 region: CASSTGQGGEKLFF. CDR3 sequence (DNA): TGTGCCAGCAGCACGGGACAGGGCGGCGAAAAACTGTTTTTT.

The chain links TRBV27 to TRBJ2-2; 8 positions match TRBD2. The CDR3 is made up of 17 amino acids. Germline V gene sequence: CDR1 MNHEY, CDR2 SMNVEV (reference sequence). Trimming at V came to 8 bases and at J to 3 bases, leaving 14 bases not matched to a gene. The CDR3 reads CASHGGGPAGYTGELFF. CDR3 DNA sequence: TGTGCCAGCCACGGGGGGGGCCCCGCCGGGTACACCGGGGAGCTGTTTTTT.

V and J are TRBV27 and TRBJ2-7, with D hard to call. The V end lost 9 bases, the J end lost 7 bases, and 13 bases lay between the germline ends. The germline CDR1 and CDR2 sequences are MNHEY and SMNVEV (reference sequence). CDR3 size: 11 residues. CDR3 nucleotides: TGTGCCAGTTCCACCCTGGGGGAGCAGTACTTC. Protein sequence: CASSTLGEQYF.

In its sample, this clone was seen a few times. The chain is built from TRBV19 and TRBJ1-1; 11 bases are a match to TRBD1. The CDR3 spans 17 residues. The germline V gene encodes CDR1 LNHDA and CDR2 SQIVND (reference sequence). The V segment lost 3 bases and the J segment 2 bases; nucleotides outside the gene matches: 8. The CDR3 coding sequence is TGTGCCAGTAGTATTATATTCGGACAGGGGGCAAACACTGAAGCTTTCTTT. The encoded protein is CASSIIFGQGANTEAFF.

The chain couples TRBV27 to TRBJ2-1; 8 nucleotides match TRBD1. This CDR3 is built from 16 residues. Germline V gene data show CDR1 as MNHEY and CDR2 as SMNVEV (reference sequence). The ends lost 0 bases at V and 1 base at J; junction bases unmatched: 2. The CDR3 is CASSLSDRDSYNEQFF. Written as DNA, the CDR3 is TGTGCCAGCAGTTTATCGGACAGGGATTCCTACAATGAGCAGTTCTTC.

CDR3 protein: CASSAFSAGFSEQYF. The CDR3 DNA follows: TGTGCCAGTAGCGCATTCTCAGCGGGATTCTCCGAGCAGTACTTC. The chain joins TRBV19 to TRBJ2-7; 7 positions match TRBD2. Unmatched junction bases numbered 14, after V lost 6 bases and J lost 6 bases. Germline V gene data show CDR1 as LNHDA and CDR2 as SQIVND (reference sequence). The length of the CDR3 is 15 residues.

The V gene is TRBV4-2, the J gene TRBJ2-7; 13 bases match TRBD2. CDR1 is LGHNA, CDR2 YNFKEQ, per germline. V was pared by 1 base and J by 7 bases, with 19 bases of the junction left unmatched. The CDR3 runs to 20 residues. CDR3 nucleotide sequence: TGTGCCAGCAGCCAAGCCCCGGGACTAGCGGGGAAAAACGGGGGCTATGAGCAGTACTTC. As protein: CASSQAPGLAGKNGGYEQYF.

The rearrangement joins TRBV28 to TRBJ1-2; D gene unclear. CDR3 length: 12 amino acids. V lost 8 bases and J 3 bases, leaving 10 bases between the germline ends. Looked up from germline, CDR1 is MDHEN and CDR2 is SYDVKM. CDR3 bases: TGTGCCAGCTTATCCGGGGACTATGGCTACACCTTC. Amino acid sequence: CASLSGDYGYTF.